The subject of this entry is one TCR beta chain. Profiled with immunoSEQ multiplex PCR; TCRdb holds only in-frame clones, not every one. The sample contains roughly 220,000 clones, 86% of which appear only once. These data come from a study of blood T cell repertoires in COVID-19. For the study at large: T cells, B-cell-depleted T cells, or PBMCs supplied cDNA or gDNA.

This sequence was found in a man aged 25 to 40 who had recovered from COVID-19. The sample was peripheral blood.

CDR3 in DNA: TGTGCCAGTAGGGGAACAGGGGAAACTTCACCCCTCCACTTT. It is translated as CASRGTGETSPLHF. The rearrangement joins TRBV19 to TRBJ1-6, with 7 bases identical to TRBD1. The CDR3 runs 14 residues. Germline V gene data show CDR1 as LNHDA and CDR2 as SQIVND (reference sequence). Unmatched junction bases numbered 8, after V lost 6 bases and J lost 9 bases.